The text below deals with one T cell receptor beta chain. In germline, CDR1 is SGHTA, CDR2 FQGNSA. The CDR3 has 14 amino acids. J lost 6 bases, V lost 1 base, and 3 bases had no gene match. TCRdb's table, derived via immunoSEQ multiplex PCR, lists solely in-frame clones and lacks some. The data contain some 86,000 clones, approximately 90% of them singletons. This entry is derived from a study of blood T cell repertoires in COVID-19. The sequence was obtained from a human donor with active COVID-19. The donor label of this sample is uncertain. The specimen sequenced was peripheral blood. The chain employs TRBV7-2 and TRBJ2-3; 8 bases are a match to TRBD2. The CDR3, as DNA: TGTGCCAGCAGCTTAGTGGGGACTAGGGATACGCAGTATTTT. It yields the protein CASSLVGTRDTQYF.